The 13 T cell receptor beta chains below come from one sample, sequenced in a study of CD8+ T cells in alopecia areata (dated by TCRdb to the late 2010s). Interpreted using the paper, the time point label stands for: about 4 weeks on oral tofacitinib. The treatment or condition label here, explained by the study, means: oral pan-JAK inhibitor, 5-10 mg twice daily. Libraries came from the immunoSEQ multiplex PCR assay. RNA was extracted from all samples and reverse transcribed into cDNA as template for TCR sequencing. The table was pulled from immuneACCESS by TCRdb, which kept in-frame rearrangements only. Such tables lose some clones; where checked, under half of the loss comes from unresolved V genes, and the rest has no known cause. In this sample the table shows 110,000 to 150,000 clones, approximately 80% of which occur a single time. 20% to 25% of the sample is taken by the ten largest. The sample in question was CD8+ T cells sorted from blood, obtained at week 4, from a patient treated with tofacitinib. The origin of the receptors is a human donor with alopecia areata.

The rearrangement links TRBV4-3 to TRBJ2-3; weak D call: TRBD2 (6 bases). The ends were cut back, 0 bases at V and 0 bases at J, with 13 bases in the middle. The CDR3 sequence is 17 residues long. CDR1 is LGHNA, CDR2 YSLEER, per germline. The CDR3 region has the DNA TGCGCCAGCAGCCAAGACGGGCCCGGGACTAGCACAGATACGCAGTATTTT. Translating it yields CASSQDGPGTSTDTQYF.

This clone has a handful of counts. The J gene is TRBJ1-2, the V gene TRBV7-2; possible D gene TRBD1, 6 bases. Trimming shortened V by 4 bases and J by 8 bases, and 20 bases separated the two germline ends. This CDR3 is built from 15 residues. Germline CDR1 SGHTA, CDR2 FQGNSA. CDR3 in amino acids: CASSSAGDRVSGYTF. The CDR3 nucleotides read TGTGCCAGCAGCTCAGCAGGGGATCGCGTAAGCGGCTACACCTTC.

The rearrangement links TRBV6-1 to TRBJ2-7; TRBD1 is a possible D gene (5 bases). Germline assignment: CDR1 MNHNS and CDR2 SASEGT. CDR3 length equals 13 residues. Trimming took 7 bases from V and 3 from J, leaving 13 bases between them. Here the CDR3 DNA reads TGTGCCAGCACCAGGGTCCCCCTCTACGAGCAGTACTTC. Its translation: CASTRVPLYEQYF.

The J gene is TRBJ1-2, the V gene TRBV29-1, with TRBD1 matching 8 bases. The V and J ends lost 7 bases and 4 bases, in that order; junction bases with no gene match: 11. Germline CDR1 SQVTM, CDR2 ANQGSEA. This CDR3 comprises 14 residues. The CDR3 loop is CSALLTGASYGYTF. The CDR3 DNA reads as TGCAGCGCCCTACTGACAGGGGCCAGCTATGGCTACACCTTC.

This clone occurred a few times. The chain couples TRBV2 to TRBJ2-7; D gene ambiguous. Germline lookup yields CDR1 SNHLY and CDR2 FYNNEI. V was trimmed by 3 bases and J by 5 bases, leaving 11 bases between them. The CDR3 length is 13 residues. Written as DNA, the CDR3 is TGTGCCAGCAGTGACGAGGTTTCCCACGAGCAGTACTTC. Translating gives CASSDEVSHEQYF.

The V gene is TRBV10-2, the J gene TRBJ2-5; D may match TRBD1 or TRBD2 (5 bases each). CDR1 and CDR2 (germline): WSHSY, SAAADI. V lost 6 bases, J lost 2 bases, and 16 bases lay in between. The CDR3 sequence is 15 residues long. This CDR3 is CASRVSQWGQETQYF. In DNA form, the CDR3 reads TGCGCCAGCAGGGTATCACAGTGGGGGCAAGAGACCCAGTACTTC.

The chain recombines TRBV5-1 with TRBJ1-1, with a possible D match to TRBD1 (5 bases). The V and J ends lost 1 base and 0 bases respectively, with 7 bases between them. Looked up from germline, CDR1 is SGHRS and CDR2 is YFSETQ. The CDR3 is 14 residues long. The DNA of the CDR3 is TGCGCCAGCAGCTTGAGACAGATGAACACTGAAGCTTTCTTT. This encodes CASSLRQMNTEAFF.

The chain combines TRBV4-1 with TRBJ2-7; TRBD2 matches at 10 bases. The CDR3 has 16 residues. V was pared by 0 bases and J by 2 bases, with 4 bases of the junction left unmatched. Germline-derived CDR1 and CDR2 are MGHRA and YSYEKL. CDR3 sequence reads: CASSQDYSGGAYEQYF. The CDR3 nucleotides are TGCGCCAGCAGCCAAGATTACAGCGGGGGGGCCTACGAGCAGTACTTC.

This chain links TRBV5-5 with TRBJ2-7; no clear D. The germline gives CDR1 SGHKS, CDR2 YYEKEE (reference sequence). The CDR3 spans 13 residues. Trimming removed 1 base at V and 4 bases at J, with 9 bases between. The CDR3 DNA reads TGTGCCAGCAGCTTGTTAGAGACATACGAGCAGTACTTC. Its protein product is CASSLLETYEQYF.

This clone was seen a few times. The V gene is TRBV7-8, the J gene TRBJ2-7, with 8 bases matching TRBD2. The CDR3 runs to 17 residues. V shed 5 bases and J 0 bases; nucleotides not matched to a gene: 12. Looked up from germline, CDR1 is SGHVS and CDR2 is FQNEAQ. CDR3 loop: CASSEYAGGPLSYEQYF. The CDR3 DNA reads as TGTGCCAGCAGCGAATACGCGGGGGGACCCCTCTCCTACGAGCAGTACTTC.

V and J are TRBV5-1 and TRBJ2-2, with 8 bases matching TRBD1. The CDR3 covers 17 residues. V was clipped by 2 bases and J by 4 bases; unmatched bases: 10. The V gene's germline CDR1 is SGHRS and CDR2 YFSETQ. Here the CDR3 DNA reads TGCGCCAGCAGCTTAACGCCAGGGGGCGCGGCCACCGGGGAGCTGTTTTTT. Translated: CASSLTPGGAATGELFF.

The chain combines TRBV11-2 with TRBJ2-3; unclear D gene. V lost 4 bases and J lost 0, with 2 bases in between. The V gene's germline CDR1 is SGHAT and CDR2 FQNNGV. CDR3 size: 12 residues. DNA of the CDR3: TGTGCCAGCAGCTCGAGCACAGATACGCAGTATTTT. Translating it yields CASSSSTDTQYF. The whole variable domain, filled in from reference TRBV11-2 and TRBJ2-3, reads EAGVAQSPRYKIIEKRQSVAFWCNPISGHATLYWYQQILGQGPKLLIQFQNNGVVDDSQLPKDRFSAERLKGVDSTLKIQPAKLEDSAVYLCASSSSTDTQYFGPGTRLTVL.

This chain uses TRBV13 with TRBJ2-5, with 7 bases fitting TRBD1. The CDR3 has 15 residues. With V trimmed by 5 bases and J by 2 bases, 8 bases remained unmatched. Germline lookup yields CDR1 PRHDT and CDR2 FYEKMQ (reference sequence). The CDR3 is CASSPTGTLQETQYF. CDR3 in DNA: TGTGCCAGCAGCCCGACAGGGACGTTACAAGAGACCCAGTACTTC.